A selection of T cell receptor beta chains follows, all from one sample in a study of T cell responses to AZD1222 COVID-19 vaccine. Here immunoSEQ multiplex PCR was the method, and the copy in TCRdb shows in-frame clones only, minus some. Among nearly 95,000 clones listed, roughly 90% were seen once. The sequences come from peripheral blood, collected on day 0 of AZD1222 vaccination. All receptors derive from an adult in good health. Both conserved end residues are part of each CDR3. A D gene is named only where the DNA matches it firmly. Expanded clones get a size class; other rows say once, few or many, or leave the size out.

>NA|TRBV11-1|NA|TRBJ2-5
CASSLPPGVETQYF
TGTGCCAGCAGCTTACCCCCGGGGGTCGAGACCCAGTACTTC
>NA|TRBV6-5|TRBD1|TRBJ1-5
CASSSRDSKNQPQHF
TGTGCCAGCAGTTCCCGGGACAGCAAGAATCAGCCCCAGCATTTT
>few|TRBV7-3|NA|TRBJ2-3
CASSSQNTDTQYF
TGTGCCAGCAGCTCACAGAACACAGATACGCAGTATTTT
>NA|TRBV5-1|NA|TRBJ1-6
CASSRDINNSPLHF
TGCGCCAGCAGCCGGGACATAAATAATTCACCCCTCCACTTT
>NA|TRBV7-6|NA|TRBJ2-1
CASSLETGAVGEQFF
TGTGCCAGCAGCTTAGAAACAGGAGCCGTTGGTGAGCAGTTCTTC
>NA|TRBV3-1/TRBV3-2|NA|TRBJ1-2
CASSQDDVSYGYTF
TGTGCCAGCAGCCAAGACGACGTAAGCTATGGCTACACCTTC
>NA|TRBV4-3|TRBD2|TRBJ2-7
CASSQGLAGGREQYF
TGCGCCAGCAGCCAAGGACTAGCGGGGGGCCGCGAGCAGTACTTC
>NA|TRBV19|NA|TRBJ2-7
CASSIGSGAYEQYF
TGTGCCAGTAGTATAGGGTCAGGAGCCTACGAGCAGTACTTC
>once|TRBV5-1|NA|TRBJ1-6
CASSSGTAYNSPLHF
TGCGCCAGCAGCTCAGGGACGGCCTATAATTCACCCCTCCACTTT
>NA|TRBV30|NA|TRBJ1-2
CAWDSPSNYGYTF
TGTGCCTGGGACAGCCCCTCTAACTATGGCTACACCTTC
>few|TRBV7-8|TRBD2|TRBJ2-7
CASSRVSGVSSYEQYF
TGTGCCAGCAGCCGCGTTAGCGGGGTAAGCTCCTACGAGCAGTACTTC
>NA|TRBV7-2|NA|TRBJ2-2
CASSSSDPGPPNTGELFF
TGTGCCAGCAGCTCTTCCGATCCAGGGCCCCCAAACACCGGGGAGCTGTTTTTT
>NA|TRBV2|NA|TRBJ1-6
CASTFSMASPLHF
TGTGCCAGCACTTTCTCAATGGCTTCACCCCTCCACTTT
>NA|TRBV3-1/TRBV3-2|NA|TRBJ1-2
CASSHSDGGSNYGYTF
TGTGCCAGCAGCCACTCGGATGGGGGTTCTAACTATGGCTACACCTTC
>NA|TRBV14|NA|TRBJ1-1
CASSYNLGQINTEAFF
TGTGCCAGCAGCTACAACCTCGGACAGATCAACACTGAAGCTTTCTTT
>once|TRBV5-6|TRBD1|TRBJ2-7
CASSSTGQGPLGRYEQYF
TGTGCCAGCAGCTCCACCGGACAGGGGCCCCTAGGGCGCTACGAGCAGTACTTC